This T cell receptor beta chain was obtained from a study of blood T cell repertoires in COVID-19. Study overall: PBMCs, B-cell-depleted T cells, or T cells provided the cDNA or gDNA that made up the material.

Sequencing used immunoSEQ multiplex PCR; TCRdb keeps in-frame clones, though not all of them. The sample has some 74,000 clones, about 80% seen once; the top ten hold about an eighth. Germline V gives CDR1 SNHLY, CDR2 FYNNEI. V was shortened by 3 bases and J by 2 bases, with 8 bases between the two germline ends. The CDR3 contains 14 residues. The specimen was peripheral blood. This TCR derives from a human donor in a cohort sampled during active COVID-19. The V and J genes are TRBV2 and TRBJ1-5; D gene uncertain. The CDR3, as DNA: TGTGCCAGCAGTGACAGGCAGGGCAATCAGCCCCAGCATTTT. It translates to CASSDRQGNQPQHF.